A single T cell receptor beta chain is shown here with its context. This entry belongs to a study of cytomegalovirus exposure and HLA in healthy donors. Only in-frame clones appear in the TCRdb table, and some are missing; sequencing was by immunoSEQ multiplex PCR. Here the sample spans fewer than 100,000 clones, approximately 94% being singletons. The CDR3 totals 16 residues. V was pared by 3 bases and J by 2 bases, with 8 bases of the junction left unmatched. CDR1 is SGHNT, CDR2 YYREEE, per germline (reference sequence). This TCR was sampled from a woman aged 18-29 years in good health and CMV-seropositive. The specimen sequenced was PBMCs. The V gene is TRBV5-4, the J gene TRBJ2-7; 10 nucleotides match TRBD2. The CDR3 DNA reads TGTGCCAGCAGCTCACCAAGCGGGGGGGACACCTACGAGCAGTACTTC. It yields the protein CASSSPSGGDTYEQYF.